The T cell receptor (beta chain) described here comes from a study of blood T cell repertoires in COVID-19. Study background: PBMCs, B-cell-depleted T cells, or T cells were the source of the cDNA or gDNA that made up the material.

A single count supports this clone. Participant reports of clinical history set cohort assignment. Donors in Cohort 3 counted as recovered after two negative PCRs, clearance, or symptom resolution. Generated by immunoSEQ multiplex PCR, the TCRdb table keeps only in-frame clones and is missing some. The data contain roughly 300,000 clones, roughly 87% of them singletons. Germline CDR1 SEHNR, CDR2 FQNEAQ (reference sequence). V lost 5 bases to trimming and J lost 4 bases, with 14 bases between them. This CDR3 is built from 14 residues. The chain uses TRBV7-9 and TRBJ1-2; TRBD1 is a possible D gene (5 bases). Sample: PBMCs or T cells enriched from blood (not recorded which). This receptor was obtained from a woman aged 30 to 39 who had recovered from COVID-19. Here the CDR3 reads CASSTEPRVYGYTF. The CDR3 DNA reads as TGTGCCAGCAGCACAGAACCCAGGGTCTATGGCTACACCTTC.